The 26 T cell receptor beta chains reported below all come from one sample, sequenced in a study of cytomegalovirus exposure and HLA in healthy donors. The primer mix had 60 Vbeta and 13 Jbeta primers. Sequencing was performed with immunoSEQ multiplex PCR; in TCRdb, only in-frame clones are kept and a portion is missing. The data contain approximately 160,000 clones, 68% of them singletons. Sequencing was done on a sample of PBMCs. All receptors derive from a woman aged 40 to 50 in good health and CMV-seropositive.

A word on this clone: The junction and the germline gene differ at one end; a read error may be behind it. The gene calls are TRBV6-6 and TRBJ2-7; D ambiguous. CDR3 length equals 12 residues. Germline V gene sequence: CDR1 MNHNY, CDR2 SVGAGI (reference sequence). Here the CDR3 reads CASSTPTTTWIF. In DNA, the CDR3 is TGTGCCAGCAGTACGCCAACGACAACTTGGATCTTC.

This clone has only one observation. The gene calls are TRBV5-1 and TRBJ2-5, with D maybe TRBD2 (6 bases). The CDR3 consists of 13 residues. Germline V gene sequence: CDR1 SGHRS, CDR2 YFSETQ. The germline V and J ends were trimmed by 7 bases and 3 bases, with 13 bases remaining between them. CDR3 nucleotide sequence: TGCGCCAGCCGGGAGTTGAGGGAAGAGACCCAGTACTTC. Protein: CASRELREETQYF.

The chain recombines TRBV5-6 with TRBJ2-5, with D hard to call. Trimming left V 3 bases short and J 5 bases short, with 14 bases between. Germline loops: CDR1 SGHDT, CDR2 YYEEEE. CDR3 size: 14 residues. CDR3 DNA sequence: TGTGCCAGCAGCTCCCCACCCAGTCCCGAGACCCAGTACTTC. This translates into CASSSPPSPETQYF.

The gene calls are TRBV2 and TRBJ1-4; the match to TRBD1 covers 7 bases. This CDR3 comprises 13 residues. The germline V gene encodes CDR1 SNHLY and CDR2 FYNNEI. J gave up 8 bases and V 5 bases, and 5 bases lay outside the gene matches. The CDR3 coding sequence is TGTGCCAGCAGTCAGGGGGGAGGCGAAAAACTGTTTTTT. It encodes CASSQGGGEKLFF.

This clone was counted a few times. V and J are TRBV29-1 and TRBJ1-2; 10 bases match TRBD1. J lost 3 bases, V lost 8 bases, and 9 bases had no gene match. Germline lookup yields CDR1 SQVTM and CDR2 ANQGSEA. There are 14 residues in the CDR3. The CDR3 loop reads CSTRDRGPYYGYTF. The CDR3 DNA reads TGCAGCACCCGGGACAGGGGTCCCTACTATGGCTACACCTTC.

The chain joins TRBV5-6 to TRBJ2-7, with TRBD1 identical over 9 bases. Looked up from germline, CDR1 is SGHDT and CDR2 is YYEEEE. The CDR3 is made up of 14 amino acids. With 5 bases clipped from V and 5 bases from J, the junction kept 8 bases outside the gene matches. CDR3: CASRYRGRPDEQYF. The CDR3 DNA reads as TGTGCCAGCAGATACAGGGGGCGTCCGGACGAGCAGTACTTC. The full variable domain, its missing parts supplied by reference TRBV5-6 and TRBJ2-7, is DAGVTQSPTHLIKTRGQQVTLRCSPKSGHDTVSWYQQALGQGPQFIFQYYEEEERQRGNFPDRFSGHQFPNYSSELNVNALLLGDSALYLCASRYRGRPDEQYFGPGTRLTVT.

The CDR3 nucleotides are TGTGCCAGCAGCCAAGTTGGTGGGGGGAGGGATGAGCAGTTCTTC. It is translated as CASSQVGGGRDEQFF. The chain carries TRBV4-2 and TRBJ2-1; TRBD2 matches at 7 bases. CDR3 length equals 15 residues. The V segment lost 1 base and the J segment 8 bases; nucleotides outside the gene matches: 8. Per germline, CDR1 LGHNA and CDR2 YNFKEQ.

This clone was detected only a few times. The chain carries TRBV2 and TRBJ2-1; 9 nucleotides line up with TRBD2. This CDR3 is 17 amino acids long. J gave up 2 bases and V 2 bases, and 7 bases lay outside the gene matches. Germline CDR1 reads SNHLY; CDR2 reads FYNNEI. The CDR3 reads CASSELAGASTYNEQFF. CDR3 in DNA: TGTGCCAGCAGTGAATTAGCGGGGGCTTCTACCTACAATGAGCAGTTCTTC.

The J gene is TRBJ1-2, the V gene TRBV29-1; no definite D call. V dropped 4 bases and J dropped 3 bases, with 9 bases sitting between them. The CDR3 has 12 residues. Germline CDR1 SQVTM, CDR2 ANQGSEA. The CDR3 protein is CSVAFSYYGYTF. The CDR3 DNA sequence: TGCAGCGTTGCATTTTCATACTATGGCTACACCTTC.

The chain couples TRBV27 to TRBJ2-5, with 14 bases aligning to TRBD2. This CDR3 contains 17 residues. CDR1 and CDR2 from the germline V gene are MNHEY and SMNVEV (reference sequence). Trimming removed 5 bases from V and 3 bases from J; junction bases left unmatched: 8. CDR3 in DNA: TGTGCCAGCAGTCAGTCCCCGGGACTAGCGGGGGAAGAGACCCAGTACTTC. Translating it yields CASSQSPGLAGEETQYF.

This clone has a single count. The chain couples TRBV27 to TRBJ2-2; tentative D call: TRBD2 (6 bases). The germline gives CDR1 MNHEY, CDR2 SMNVEV (reference sequence). The V end lost 0 bases, the J end lost 3 bases, and 11 bases lay between the germline ends. The CDR3 contains 16 residues. CDR3 bases: TGTGCCAGCAGTTTATCTTGGGAGGTTGACACCGGGGAGCTGTTTTTT. Translation gives CASSLSWEVDTGELFF.

This clone has just a few counts. V usage is TRBV18 and J usage is TRBJ1-1, with D possibly matching TRBD1 (6 bases). Trimming removed 8 bases from V and 0 bases from J, with 13 bases in between. CDR3 length: 14 residues. Germline V gene lookup returns CDR1 KGHSH and CDR2 LQKENI. The CDR3 nucleotides are TGTGCCAGCGCAGGACAGTTCATGAACACTGAAGCTTTCTTT. Amino acids: CASAGQFMNTEAFF.

J is TRBJ1-4 and V is TRBV6-6, with 8 bases that match TRBD1. This CDR3 contains 15 residues. The junction had 2 bases not matched to a gene; V was cut back by 2 bases and J by 3 bases. Germline loops: CDR1 MNHNY, CDR2 SVGAGI (reference sequence). The CDR3 region has the DNA TGTGCCAGCAGTTACGGGACAGGCTCTAATGAAAAACTGTTTTTT. Amino acids: CASSYGTGSNEKLFF.

This clone was recorded once. The chain combines TRBV5-1 with TRBJ2-1; D is possibly TRBD1 (5 bases). The CDR3 is 15 residues long. Germline values: CDR1 SGHRS, CDR2 YFSETQ. Trimming shortened V by 3 bases and J by 0 bases, and 10 bases separated the two germline ends. The CDR3 DNA sequence: TGCGCCAGCAGCTCGGACACGAGCTCCTACAATGAGCAGTTCTTC. Its protein product is CASSSDTSSYNEQFF.

V and J are TRBV6-1 and TRBJ2-3, with D possibly matching TRBD1 (6 bases). Trimming pared 2 bases from V and 6 bases from J, leaving 9 bases between. Germline V gene data show CDR1 as MNHNS and CDR2 as SASEGT. There are 13 residues in the CDR3. CDR3 residues: CASSEMRGDTQYF. The CDR3 nucleotides read TGTGCCAGCAGTGAAATGAGGGGGGATACGCAGTATTTT.

V gene TRBV7-2 combines with J gene TRBJ2-1; 14 bases line up with TRBD2. The CDR3 is 19 residues long. Germline V gene data show CDR1 as SGHTA and CDR2 as FQGNSA. The J segment lost 9 bases and the V segment lost 0 bases, leaving 13 bases of the junction unmatched. The CDR3 region is CASSLAPPGTSGRSGEQFF. The CDR3 nucleotides are TGTGCCAGCAGCTTAGCGCCCCCGGGGACTAGCGGGAGAAGCGGTGAGCAGTTCTTC.

This chain uses TRBV28 with TRBJ1-1, with TRBD1 matching over 11 bases. V was clipped by 5 bases and J by 4 bases; unmatched bases: 9. Germline V gene lookup returns CDR1 MDHEN and CDR2 SYDVKM. This CDR3 is 16 amino acids long. The CDR3 nucleotides are TGTGCCAGCAGTCATGTCCCGGGACAGGGGGGCACTGAAGCTTTCTTT. It codes for CASSHVPGQGGTEAFF. Complete variable domain (other parts from reference TRBV28 and TRBJ1-1): DVKVTQSSRYLVKRTGEKVFLECVQDMDHENMFWYRQDPGLGLRLIYFSYDVKMKEKGDIPEGYSVSREKKERFSLILESASTNQTSMYLCASSHVPGQGGTEAFFGQGTRLTVV.

This chain connects TRBV19 to TRBJ1-2, with D maybe TRBD1 (5 bases). CDR1 LNHDA and CDR2 SQIVND come from the germline V gene (reference sequence). The V gene lost 8 bases and the J gene lost 8 bases, with 21 bases spanning the gap. This CDR3 has 14 amino acids. The CDR3 protein is CASASTGRDGGYTF. In DNA, the CDR3 is TGTGCCAGTGCGTCGACCGGGAGGGACGGCGGCTACACCTTC.

The chain combines TRBV19 with TRBJ2-2; TRBD1 matches 9 bases. The CDR3 contains 14 residues. CDR1 and CDR2 from the germline V gene are LNHDA and SQIVND (reference sequence). Trimming at V came to 3 bases and at J to 8 bases, leaving 4 bases not matched to a gene. CDR3 amino acids: CASSIQQGAGELFF. The CDR3 DNA reads TGTGCCAGTAGTATCCAACAGGGGGCTGGGGAGCTGTTTTTT. Full variable domain (remainder filled in from reference TRBV19 and TRBJ2-2): DGGITQSPKYLFRKEGQNVTLSCEQNLNHDAMYWYRQDPGQGLRLIYYSQIVNDFQKGDIAEGYSVSREKKESFPLTVTSAQKNPTAFYLCASSIQQGAGELFFGEGSRLTVL.

This chain joins TRBV19 and TRBJ2-7; perhaps TRBD2 as D (6 bases). V shed 5 bases and J shed 1 base, with 9 bases lying between them. CDR3 length: 13 residues. The germline V gene has CDR1 LNHDA and CDR2 SQIVND (reference sequence). CDR3 sequence (DNA): TGTGCCAGTAGTGCGGGACCGTCCTACGAGCAGTACTTC. This codes for CASSAGPSYEQYF. Full variable domain (outside the CDR3, taken from reference TRBV19 and TRBJ2-7): DGGITQSPKYLFRKEGQNVTLSCEQNLNHDAMYWYRQDPGQGLRLIYYSQIVNDFQKGDIAEGYSVSREKKESFPLTVTSAQKNPTAFYLCASSAGPSYEQYFGPGTRLTVT.

J is TRBJ1-5 and V is TRBV7-9, with D uncertain. Germline CDR1 SEHNR, CDR2 FQNEAQ (reference sequence). CDR3 length: 14 residues. Trimming pared 1 base from V and 0 bases from J, leaving 4 bases between. CDR3 in amino acids: CASSLVGSNQPQHF. In nucleotides, the CDR3 is TGTGCCAGCAGCTTAGTCGGTAGCAATCAGCCCCAGCATTTT. The variable domain in full, completed from reference TRBV7-9 and TRBJ1-5, reads DTGVSQNPRHKITKRGQNVTFRCDPISEHNRLYWYRQTLGQGPEFLTYFQNEAQLEKSRLLSDRFSAERPKGSFSTLEIQRTEQGDSAMYLCASSLVGSNQPQHFGDGTRLSIL.

This clone occurred once. V gene TRBV6-6 combines with J gene TRBJ1-2, with D uncertain. V lost 4 bases to trimming and J lost 8 bases, with 14 bases between them. This CDR3 has 13 amino acids. Germline assignment: CDR1 MNHNY and CDR2 SVGAGI (reference sequence). CDR3 nucleotide sequence: TGTGCCAGCAGTTTTGAGACAAACCGCGGCTACACCTTC. Translating gives CASSFETNRGYTF.

The J gene is TRBJ2-3, the V gene TRBV12-5, with D possibly matching TRBD1 (6 bases). Trimming took 6 bases from V and 6 from J, leaving 10 bases between them. The CDR3 is 12 residues long. Germline V gene data show CDR1 as LGHNT and CDR2 as FRNRAP. CDR3 sequence reads: CASGPGADTQYF. The DNA of the CDR3 is TGTGCTAGTGGCCCAGGGGCCGATACGCAGTATTTT.

This clone came up a few times. The chain links TRBV7-2 to TRBJ2-7; D gene uncertain. V lost 3 bases and J lost 5, with 8 bases in between. CDR1 is SGHTA and CDR2 is FQGNSA in the germline V gene. CDR3 length: 12 amino acids. The CDR3 protein is CASSFDWDEQYF. The CDR3 bases are TGTGCCAGCAGCTTCGACTGGGACGAGCAGTACTTC.

This chain links TRBV15 with TRBJ1-3; D uncertain. Trimming pared 3 bases from V and 4 bases from J, leaving 7 bases between. The CDR3 is 13 residues long. Germline CDR1 LNHNV, CDR2 YYDKDF (reference sequence). CDR3 coding DNA: TGTGCCACCAGCAGCGGGAGAGGAAACACCATATATTTT. Residues: CATSSGRGNTIYF.

DNA of the CDR3: TGTGCCAGCTCCCCCAGCTGGGAGGCCTCTGGAAACACCATATATTTT. Amino acid sequence: CASSPSWEASGNTIYF. The chain is built from TRBV18 and TRBJ1-3, with D uncertain. The V gene's germline CDR1 is KGHSH and CDR2 LQKENI. This CDR3 comprises 16 residues. The germline V and J ends were trimmed by 6 bases and 0 bases, with 15 bases remaining between them.